The entry below gives a single TCR beta chain sequence along with its context. This entry is derived from a study of control samples from healthy donors and cancer patients. V shed 0 bases and J shed 4 bases, with 13 bases lying between them. The CDR3 sequence is 15 residues long. CDR1 is SGHRS, CDR2 YFSETQ, per germline. Assay: immunoSEQ multiplex PCR; the TCRdb copy retains only in-frame clones and omits some. This sample lists fewer than 250,000 clones; its ten largest clones have under 2.5%. The rearrangement uses TRBV5-1 and TRBJ1-2, with D perhaps TRBD1 (5 bases). The specimen sequenced was blood. The receptor was derived from a woman between 25 and 40 years old in good health. CDR3 sequence (DNA): TGCGCCAGCAGCTTGGCGGGGGGTAGTAGCTATGGCTACACCTTC. Its translation is CASSLAGGSSYGYTF. Together with reference TRBV5-1 and TRBJ1-2, the CDR3 gives the full variable domain: KAGVTQTPRYLIKTRGQQVTLSCSPISGHRSVSWYQQTPGQGLQFLFEYFSETQRNKGNFPGRFSGRQFSNSRSEMNVSTLELGDSALYLCASSLAGGSSYGYTFGSGTRLTVV.